The present T cell receptor (beta chain) was sequenced within a study of vaccination and CD4 T cells after COVID-19. A word on this clonotype: Its antigen is currently unknown.

The trim removed 7 bases at V and 6 bases at J, leaving 9 bases unmatched. CDR1 is SGHTA and CDR2 is FQGNSA in the germline V gene. The CDR3 consists of 15 residues. Documented treatment: roughly 10-day PBMC culture with coronavirus spike peptide pools or control peptides (ViraFEST assay). Under the ViraFEST approach, antigen-specific T cells were expanded with peptide pools and TCRs subsequently sequenced. IL-2 at 10 IU/ml and peptide pools at roughly 9.1 ug/ml were added to PBMCs cultured at two million per well. Researchers used the Oncomine TCR Beta short-read assay to sequence DNA from cultured CD4+ T cells. Cultures of CD4+ T cells served as the source for extracting genomic DNA. Each CDR3 protein is one row after TCRdb ran MiXCR on the PCR reads. The profile covers some 10,000 distinct CDR3 sequences, with 55% to 75% appearing a single time and 9.5% to 15% taken by the ten largest.

The receptor comes from a human donor with COVID-19. The chain is built from TRBV7-2 and TRBJ1-6; 7 bases agree with TRBD1. The sequences come from cultured CD4+ T cells from blood, collected after SARS-CoV-2 vaccination. The CDR3 region is CASTTGTVRNSPLHF. In DNA form, the CDR3 reads TGTGCCAGCACCACCGGGACAGTACGTAATTCACCCCTCCACTTT.